The clone carrying this T cell receptor (beta chain) was seen at least ten times. Its specificity is not known. V was cut by 5 bases and J by 0 bases, with 11 bases left in between. The CDR3 is 15 residues long. Germline values: CDR1 SEHNR, CDR2 FQNEAQ (reference sequence). This sample was included in a study of human T cells and chemical hapten exposure. Looking at the study overall: Weekly administration of diphenylcyclopropenone to the scalp of patients continued throughout the roughly 26-week study.

Regarding time point: patch test 3, about 24 weeks after DPC sensitization. Treatment specified: therapeutic diphenylcyclopropenone sensitization with weekly scalp DPC. Study-wide findings and caveats: The number of TCRs above 1 in 1000 frequency did not change after DPC sensitization. Controls had significantly fewer large CDR3 similarity clusters than were formed by expanded TCRs.

TCRdb called the RACE reads again in MiXCR, with one record for every CDR3 protein. The sample consists of tens of thousands of distinct CDR3 sequences, under 13% of them appearing once. Sequencing used whole blood, obtained in connection with sensitization to the hapten diphenylcyclopropenone (DPC). The rearrangement joins TRBV7-9 to TRBJ2-1; D is perhaps TRBD2 (5 bases). The sequence was collected from a woman aged 25 to 39 with alopecia areata. Some clones in this sample may be carry-over from other donors' samples. The CDR3 region has the DNA TGTGCCAGCAGCCCTCGGGGTGGCTCCTACAATGAGCAGTTCTTC. Translation gives CASSPRGGSYNEQFF.